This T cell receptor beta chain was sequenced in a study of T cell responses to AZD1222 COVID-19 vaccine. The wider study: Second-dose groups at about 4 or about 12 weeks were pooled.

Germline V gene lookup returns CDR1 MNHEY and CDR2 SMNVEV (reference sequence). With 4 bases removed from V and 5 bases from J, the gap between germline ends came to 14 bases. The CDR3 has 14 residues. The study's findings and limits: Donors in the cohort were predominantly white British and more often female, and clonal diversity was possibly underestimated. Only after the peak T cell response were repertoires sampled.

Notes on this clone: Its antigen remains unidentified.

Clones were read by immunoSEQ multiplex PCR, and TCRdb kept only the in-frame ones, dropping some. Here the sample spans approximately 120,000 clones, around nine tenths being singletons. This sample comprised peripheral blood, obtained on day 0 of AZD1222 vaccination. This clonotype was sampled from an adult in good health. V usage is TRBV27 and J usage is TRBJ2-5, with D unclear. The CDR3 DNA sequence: TGTGCCAGCAGTTCCGGAAGAGCCTCGGAGACCCAGTACTTC. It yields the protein CASSSGRASETQYF.